This passage covers 25 T cell receptor beta chains from one sample sequenced in a study of CXCR3-negative and CXCR3-positive naive CD8 T cells. Libraries of TRB cDNA were made by 5' RACE and carried UMIs. TCRdb reprocessed the 5' RACE reads; each CDR3 protein has one entry and no DNA is given. The sample features 100,000 to 150,000 distinct CDR3 sequences, with approximately 0.29% in its top ten. Sample: naive CXCR3- CD8+ T cells from blood. The subset was: CD45RO-CCR7+CD27+CD95- naive CD8+ T cells lacking CXCR3 (TNR3-). These receptors all come from a human donor in good health. Some clones in this sample may be carry-over from other donors' samples.

This rearrangement joins TRBV4-3 to TRBJ2-7. This CDR3 has 15 amino acids. The germline gives CDR1 LGHNA, CDR2 YSLEER. Here the CDR3 reads CASSQVASDPYEQYF.

J is TRBJ2-7 and V is TRBV5-1; TCRdb's D call of TRBD2 is untestable without DNA. The CDR3 runs to 17 residues. The V gene's germline CDR1 is SGHRS and CDR2 YFSETQ. The CDR3 is CASSPSHLAHYSYEQYF.

The V call is TRBV19, the J call TRBJ2-7. The CDR3 loop spans 14 amino acids. Germline CDR1 reads LNHDA; CDR2 reads SQIVND (reference sequence). The CDR3 loop is CASSMSGPEMEQYF. Full variable domain (rest looked up from reference TRBV19 and TRBJ2-7): DGGITQSPKYLFRKEGQNVTLSCEQNLNHDAMYWYRQDPGQGLRLIYYSQIVNDFQKGDIAEGYSVSREKKESFPLTVTSAQKNPTAFYLCASSMSGPEMEQYFGPGTRLTVT.

This chain joins TRBV4-1 and TRBJ2-1; the D call of TRBD2 rests on TCRdb alone, since no DNA is present to check it. Germline V lookup: CDR1 MGHRA, CDR2 YSYEKL. This CDR3 is 16 amino acids long. CDR3 loop: CASILTPGGPYNEQFF.

The chain joins TRBV29-1 to TRBJ2-2. CDR1 is SQVTM, CDR2 ANQGSEA, per germline. CDR3 length equals 13 residues. The CDR3 spells CSVESENTGELFF.

J is TRBJ1-2 and V is TRBV18. This CDR3 is 14 amino acids long. Germline CDR1 is KGHSH and CDR2 is LQKENI. The CDR3 loop reads CASSPPGPNYGYTF.

This chain's CDR3 is CASSPRTGRVNEQFF. V gene TRBV7-9 combines with J gene TRBJ2-1; TCRdb's D gene call, TRBD1, goes unchecked for lack of DNA. Germline V CDR1 and CDR2: SEHNR, FQNEAQ (reference sequence). There are 15 residues in the CDR3.

The chain combines TRBV27 with TRBJ2-4; TCRdb's D call of TRBD1 is untestable without DNA. Germline V lookup: CDR1 MNHEY, CDR2 SMNVEV (reference sequence). This CDR3 is built from 15 residues. CDR3 residues: CASSLNRMRKNIQYF.

The gene calls are TRBV6-1 and TRBJ1-1; without DNA, the TCRdb call of TRBD1 cannot be checked. This CDR3 contains 15 residues. The V gene's germline CDR1 is MNHNS and CDR2 SASEGT. The CDR3: CASSELTGSGTEAFF.

This chain joins TRBV10-3 and TRBJ2-7; TCRdb's D gene call, TRBD2, goes unchecked for lack of DNA. CDR1 and CDR2 (germline): ENHRY, SYGVKD. The CDR3 runs 15 residues. CDR3 amino acids: CATGDSIHLDYEQYF.

CDR3 protein: CASSFGQGGETQYF. The chain couples TRBV12-3 or TRBV12-4 to TRBJ2-5; absent DNA, TCRdb's TRBD1 call cannot be checked. CDR3 length: 14 residues.

The V call is TRBV29-1, the J call TRBJ1-1; TCRdb selects TRBD1, and the lack of DNA leaves this call unchecked. Germline V CDR1 and CDR2: SQVTM, ANQGSEA. The CDR3 spans 13 residues. CDR3 sequence: CSAGQTMNTVAFF.

The rearrangement uses TRBV20-1 and TRBJ1-2; checking the TCRdb D call of TRBD1 is not possible without DNA. CDR3 size: 14 residues. Germline V gene lookup returns CDR1 DFQATT and CDR2 SNEGSKA (reference sequence). CDR3 residues: CSANRDRGSYGYTF.

The CDR3 reads CASSQASGGSYEQYF. The chain employs TRBV3-1 and TRBJ2-7. The CDR3 is 15 residues long. From germline, CDR1 is LGHDT and CDR2 YNNKEL (reference sequence).

V usage is TRBV7-9 and J usage is TRBJ2-1; TCRdb returns TRBD2, unconfirmable since there is no DNA. The CDR3 length is 16 residues. Per the germline V gene, CDR1 is SEHNR and CDR2 is FQNEAQ (reference sequence). The CDR3 reads CASSLRADSSYNEQFF. Using reference TRBV7-9 and TRBJ2-1 for the parts outside the CDR3, the full variable domain is DTGVSQNPRHKITKRGQNVTFRCDPISEHNRLYWYRQTLGQGPEFLTYFQNEAQLEKSRLLSDRFSAERPKGSFSTLEIQRTEQGDSAMYLCASSLRADSSYNEQFFGPGTRLTVL.

The chain has TRBV29-1 and TRBJ2-3; TCRdb names TRBD1, which stays unverified in the absence of DNA. This CDR3 has 15 residues. Germline CDR1 is SQVTM and CDR2 is ANQGSEA. CDR3 residues: CSVVDWKGDMDTQYF.

The chain couples TRBV12-3 or TRBV12-4 to TRBJ2-2; TCRdb lists TRBD1, though no DNA is available to test this call. The CDR3 runs to 14 residues. CDR3 loop: CASTWTGDGGELFF.

V and J are TRBV29-1 and TRBJ2-5; TCRdb returns TRBD1, unconfirmable since there is no DNA. Germline assignment: CDR1 SQVTM and CDR2 ANQGSEA. The CDR3 is 16 amino acids. CDR3 sequence reads: CSVESKRGRSEETQYF.

This sequence joins TRBV29-1 and TRBJ1-2; TCRdb outputs TRBD1, but without DNA this stays unchecked. The CDR3 contains 12 residues. Germline V gene data show CDR1 as SQVTM and CDR2 as ANQGSEA. CDR3 loop: CSGVGGDVGYTF.

The V gene is TRBV18, the J gene TRBJ2-7. The CDR3 is 15 residues long. Germline V gives CDR1 KGHSH, CDR2 LQKENI. The CDR3 here is CASSPLDTNSYEQYF.

The chain uses TRBV6-1 and TRBJ2-2; TCRdb's D call, TRBD2, is unchecked because there is no DNA. The CDR3 consists of 17 residues. Germline V lookup: CDR1 MNHNS, CDR2 SASEGT. The CDR3 protein is CASGPRITGPYTGELFF.

J is TRBJ2-5 and V is TRBV27; the D gene TCRdb calls, TRBD1, cannot be checked with no DNA. There are 13 residues in the CDR3. Germline V gives CDR1 MNHEY, CDR2 SMNVEV (reference sequence). CDR3 loop: CASSPGLGAPGYF.

V gene TRBV9 combines with J gene TRBJ2-7. Looked up from germline, CDR1 is SGDLS and CDR2 is YYNGEE. CDR3 length equals 14 residues. The CDR3 sequence is CASSVGGTPYAQYF.

This chain's CDR3 is CATSDSTSESSYNEQFF. This chain uses TRBV24-1 with TRBJ2-1; TCRdb's assignment of TRBD2 cannot be checked, as there is no DNA. Germline CDR1 and CDR2: KGHDR and SFDVKD. The CDR3 covers 17 residues.

The CDR3 protein is CASSSGPGLYF. The chain employs TRBV7-9 and TRBJ2-7. CDR3 length equals 11 residues. Germline V gives CDR1 SEHNR, CDR2 FQNEAQ (reference sequence).